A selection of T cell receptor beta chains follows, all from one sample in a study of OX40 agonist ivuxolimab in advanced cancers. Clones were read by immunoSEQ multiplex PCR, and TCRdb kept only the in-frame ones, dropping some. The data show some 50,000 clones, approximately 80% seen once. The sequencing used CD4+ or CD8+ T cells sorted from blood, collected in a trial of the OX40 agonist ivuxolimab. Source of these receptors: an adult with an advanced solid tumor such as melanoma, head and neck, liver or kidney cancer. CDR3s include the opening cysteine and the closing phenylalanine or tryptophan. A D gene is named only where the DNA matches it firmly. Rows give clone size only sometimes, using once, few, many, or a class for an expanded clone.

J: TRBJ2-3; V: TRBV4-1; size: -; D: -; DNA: TGCGCCAGCAGCCAATTCCCAGGGGGGAACACAGATACGCAGTATTTT; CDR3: CASSQFPGGNTDTQYF
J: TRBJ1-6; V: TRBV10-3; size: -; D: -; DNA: TGTGCCATCAGTGACAGAAATTCACCCCTCCACTTT; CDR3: CAISDRNSPLHF
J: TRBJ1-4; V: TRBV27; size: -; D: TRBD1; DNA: TGTGCCAGCAGTTTAAGGGCCCGGCCAGGGGGCTTGATTTGGGACGGGACTGAAAAACTGTTTTTT; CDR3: CASSLRARPGGLIWDGTEKLFF
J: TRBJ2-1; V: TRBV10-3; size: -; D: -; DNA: TGTGCCATCAGTGATGGGCAGAGCTCCTACAATGAGCAGTTCTTC; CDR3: CAISDGQSSYNEQFF
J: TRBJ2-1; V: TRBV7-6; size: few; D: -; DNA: TGTGCCAGCAGCTTGGGGGGGCCGGGGCAGTTCTTC; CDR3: CASSLGGPGQFF
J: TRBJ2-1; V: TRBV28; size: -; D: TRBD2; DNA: TGTGCCAGCAGTTTCAGTAAACTAGCGGGGCCCCTTTACAATGAGCAGTTCTTC; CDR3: CASSFSKLAGPLYNEQFF
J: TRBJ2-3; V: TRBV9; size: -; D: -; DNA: TGTGCCAGCAGCCGGCTTACCACAGATACGCAGTATTTT; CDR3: CASSRLTTDTQYF
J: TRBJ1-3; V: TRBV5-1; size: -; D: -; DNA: TGCGCCAGCAGCCGGGGACGGAACTCTGGAAACACCATATATTTT; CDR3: CASSRGRNSGNTIYF
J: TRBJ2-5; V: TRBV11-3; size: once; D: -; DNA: TGTGCCAGCAGCTTCCGGGCAGATCAAGAGACCCAGTACTTC; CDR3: CASSFRADQETQYF
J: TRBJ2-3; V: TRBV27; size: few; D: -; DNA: TGTGCCAGCAGTGAAGGAGTAGGGATAGTAAGTCAGACAGATACGCAGTATTTT; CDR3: CASSEGVGIVSQTDTQYF
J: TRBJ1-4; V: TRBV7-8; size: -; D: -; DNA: TGTGCCAGCAGCTTTACGGGACCTAATGAAAAACTGTTTTTT; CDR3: CASSFTGPNEKLFF
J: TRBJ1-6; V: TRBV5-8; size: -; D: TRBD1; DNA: TGTGCCAGCAGCGGATCTTACGGGACAGCCTATAATTCACCCCTCCACTTT; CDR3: CASSGSYGTAYNSPLHF
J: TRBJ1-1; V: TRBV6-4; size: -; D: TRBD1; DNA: TGTGCCAGCAGTGACATGGGACAGAAGATTGAAGCTTTCTTT; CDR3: CASSDMGQKIEAFF
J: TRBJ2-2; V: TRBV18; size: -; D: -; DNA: TGTGCCAGCTCACCACCGGTGGGAAACACCGGGGAGCTGTTTTTT; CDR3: CASSPPVGNTGELFF
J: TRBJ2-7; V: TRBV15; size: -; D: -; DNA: TGTGCCACCAGCAGAGAAAGGGGGAGCTCCTACGAGCAGTACTTC; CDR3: CATSRERGSSYEQYF
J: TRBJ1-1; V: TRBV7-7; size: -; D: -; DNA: TGTGCCAGCAGCTTGGACAGAAACACTGAAGCTTTCTTT; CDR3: CASSLDRNTEAFF
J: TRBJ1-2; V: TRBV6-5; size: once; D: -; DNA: TGTGCCAGCAGTTACGGCCCAGGACTATCGGATGGCTACACCTTC; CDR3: CASSYGPGLSDGYTF
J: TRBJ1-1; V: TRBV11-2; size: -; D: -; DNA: TGTGCCAGCAGCTTCGAGGGTCCTCGGAACACTGAAGCTTTCTTT; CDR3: CASSFEGPRNTEAFF
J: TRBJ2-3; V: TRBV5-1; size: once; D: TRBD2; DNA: TGCGCCAGCAGCTTGGAAACGGGACTAGCGGGGGTCACAGATACGCAGTATTTT; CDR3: CASSLETGLAGVTDTQYF
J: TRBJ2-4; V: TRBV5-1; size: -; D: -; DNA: TGCGCCAGCAGCTTGGGGGGCGACAAAAACATTCAGTACTTC; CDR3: CASSLGGDKNIQYF
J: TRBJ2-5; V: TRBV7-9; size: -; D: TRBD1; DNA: TGTGCCAGCTCCCCCAGTCGACAGGGGGCTGGAGAGACCCAGTACTTC; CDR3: CASSPSRQGAGETQYF
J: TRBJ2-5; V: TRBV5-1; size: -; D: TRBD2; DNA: TGCGCCAGCAGCTTGGACACTAGCGCTCAAGAGACCCAGTACTTC; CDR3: CASSLDTSAQETQYF
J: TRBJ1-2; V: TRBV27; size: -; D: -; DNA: TGTGCCAGCAGTGCAGGGTTTGAAGGCTACACCTTC; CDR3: CASSAGFEGYTF
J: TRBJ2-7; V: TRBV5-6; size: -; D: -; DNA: TGTGCCAGCAGCTTGACAGGAACTTTCTACGAGCAGTACTTC; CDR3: CASSLTGTFYEQYF
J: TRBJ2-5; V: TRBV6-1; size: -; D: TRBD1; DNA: TGTGCCAGCAGTGGGGACAGGGTAGGTCTTGGAGAGACCCAGTACTTC; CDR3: CASSGDRVGLGETQYF
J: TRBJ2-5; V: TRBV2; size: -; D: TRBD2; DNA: TGTGCCAGCAGTGCGGGTCGACTAGCAGAGACCCAGTACTTC; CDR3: CASSAGRLAETQYF
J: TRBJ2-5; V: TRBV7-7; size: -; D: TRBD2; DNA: TGTGCCAGCAGCTTTCGGAGCGGGGGGGCCGAGACCCAGTACTTC; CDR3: CASSFRSGGAETQYF
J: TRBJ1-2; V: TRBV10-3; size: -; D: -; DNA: TGTGCCATCAGTGAGAAGGGTCCCAACTACGGCTACACCTTC; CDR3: CAISEKGPNYGYTF
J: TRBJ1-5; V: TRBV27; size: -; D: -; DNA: TGTGCCAGCAGTTCGGATCGACGAGGGGTTCAGCCCCAGCATTTT; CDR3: CASSSDRRGVQPQHF
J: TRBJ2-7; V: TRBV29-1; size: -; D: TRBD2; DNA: TGCAGCGTAGGACCTAGCGGGGGTTCCTACGAGCAGTACTTC; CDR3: CSVGPSGGSYEQYF
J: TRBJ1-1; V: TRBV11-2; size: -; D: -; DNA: TGTGCCAGCAGCTTAACGGGGATGAACTTGGCTTTCTTT; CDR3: CASSLTGMNLAFF